These 15 T cell receptor beta chains originate from one sample sequenced in a study of blood T cell repertoires in COVID-19. Here immunoSEQ multiplex PCR was the method, and the copy in TCRdb shows in-frame clones only, minus some. The sample includes about 350,000 clones, about nine tenths of them seen just once. The sequencing input was PBMCs or T cells enriched from blood (not recorded which). These receptors all come from a woman aged 25 to 39 who had been exposed to COVID-19.

A single count supports this clone. The rearrangement links TRBV30 to TRBJ1-2; D not certain. The CDR3 has 12 residues. CDR1 GTSNPN and CDR2 SVGIG come from the germline V gene (reference sequence). This CDR3 reads CGCAGTNYGYTF. The CDR3 region has the DNA TGTGGGTGCGCCGGGACTAACTATGGCTACACCTTC.

This chain joins TRBV6-5 and TRBJ2-1; D not resolved. V was cut by 6 bases and J by 2 bases, with 11 bases left in between. The CDR3 runs to 14 residues. Germline loops: CDR1 MNHEY, CDR2 SVGAGI. CDR3: CASSLDNTYNEQFF. The CDR3 region has the DNA TGTGCCAGCAGCCTTGACAATACCTACAATGAGCAGTTCTTC.

The J gene is TRBJ2-5, the V gene TRBV27; 10 nucleotides agree with TRBD1. CDR1 is MNHEY, CDR2 SMNVEV, per germline (reference sequence). After removal of 5 bases from V and 4 bases from J, the junction contained 7 bases not matched to a gene. CDR3 size: 15 residues. The CDR3 spells CASSPVDRGGETQYF. The CDR3, as DNA: TGTGCCAGCAGTCCGGTGGACAGGGGGGGAGAGACCCAGTACTTC.

The chain has TRBV11-3 and TRBJ2-7; 10 bases agree with TRBD1. Germline V CDR1 and CDR2: SGHNT, YENEEA. V gave up 4 bases and J gave up 3 bases; unmatched junction bases: 12. This CDR3 is built from 17 residues. The CDR3, as DNA: TGTGCCAGCAGCTCCGGGCTGACAGGGGGCGGGGGCTACGAGCAGTACTTC. Translation: CASSSGLTGGGGYEQYF.

This chain joins TRBV27 and TRBJ2-5, with 9 positions matching TRBD2. This CDR3 contains 16 residues. V gave up 6 bases and J gave up 4 bases; unmatched junction bases: 12. Germline V gives CDR1 MNHEY, CDR2 SMNVEV (reference sequence). DNA for the CDR3: TGTGCCAGCAGACCTCGGGGTAGCGGGAGTGGAGAGACCCAGTACTTC. Amino acids: CASRPRGSGSGETQYF.

The genes are TRBV29-1 and TRBJ1-1; possibly TRBD1 for D (6 bases). Germline V CDR1 and CDR2: SQVTM, ANQGSEA. The V and J ends lost 3 bases and 8 bases respectively, with 13 bases between them. The CDR3 length is 12 residues. The chain's CDR3 is CSVDRGGVEAFF. CDR3 DNA sequence: TGCAGCGTTGATAGGGGGGGTGTAGAAGCTTTCTTT.

The V and J genes are TRBV2 and TRBJ2-5; TRBD2 aligns across 10 bases. The CDR3 runs 15 residues. CDR1 is SNHLY, CDR2 FYNNEI, per germline. With V trimmed by 5 bases and J by 5 bases, 8 bases remained unmatched. The CDR3 region has the DNA TGTGCCAGCAGTTCCCTAGCGGGAGTGGTGGAGACCCAGTACTTC. It specifies CASSSLAGVVETQYF.

The chain couples TRBV28 to TRBJ2-7; D uncertain. From germline, CDR1 is MDHEN and CDR2 SYDVKM. The CDR3 consists of 12 residues. Trimming stripped 7 bases from V and 4 bases from J, with 11 bases between. The CDR3 region is CASTSDRYEQYF. The DNA for the CDR3 is TGTGCCAGCACCTCCGATCGGTACGAGCAGTACTTC.

The chain is built from TRBV28 and TRBJ1-1; TRBD1 is a possible D gene (6 bases). Trimming cost V 5 bases and J 6 bases, with 22 bases left between them. The V gene's germline CDR1 is MDHEN and CDR2 SYDVKM. CDR3 length: 16 amino acids. DNA for the CDR3: TGTGCCAGCAGTCCGGACAGACGCTTGGACGGCGCTGAAGCTTTCTTT. Its translation: CASSPDRRLDGAEAFF. Variable domain in full (rest from reference TRBV28 and TRBJ1-1): DVKVTQSSRYLVKRTGEKVFLECVQDMDHENMFWYRQDPGLGLRLIYFSYDVKMKEKGDIPEGYSVSREKKERFSLILESASTNQTSMYLCASSPDRRLDGAEAFFGQGTRLTVV.

This sequence joins TRBV18 and TRBJ2-7; D possibly corresponds to TRBD2 (6 bases). Per the germline V gene, CDR1 is KGHSH and CDR2 is LQKENI. The CDR3 runs 13 residues. With 3 bases removed from V and 6 bases from J, the gap between germline ends came to 12 bases. The CDR3, as DNA: TGTGCCAGCTCACCTCCCGGGCGGGGCGAGCAGTACTTC. Translating gives CASSPPGRGEQYF.

J is TRBJ1-4 and V is TRBV14; D uncertain. The germline V gene has CDR1 SGHDN and CDR2 FVKESK. The V end lost 4 bases, the J end lost 4 bases, and 10 bases lay between the germline ends. The CDR3 sequence is 14 residues long. The CDR3 loop is CASSPRWSNEKLFF. DNA of the CDR3: TGTGCCAGCAGCCCTCGTTGGAGTAATGAAAAACTGTTTTTT. Looking up the rest from reference TRBV14 and TRBJ1-4 gives the full variable domain: EAGVTQFPSHSVIEKGQTVTLRCDPISGHDNLYWYRRVMGKEIKFLLHFVKESKQDESGMPNNRFLAERTGGTYSTLKVQPAELEDSGVYFCASSPRWSNEKLFFGSGTQLSVL.

This chain links TRBV10-3 with TRBJ2-5, with D maybe TRBD1 (6 bases). From germline, CDR1 is ENHRY and CDR2 SYGVKD. There are 14 residues in the CDR3. The germline V and J ends were trimmed by 5 bases and 1 base, with 11 bases remaining between them. CDR3 DNA sequence: TGTGCCATCAGTAGTCAGGGGCCCCAAGAGACCCAGTACTTC. This translates into CAISSQGPQETQYF.

The gene calls are TRBV5-1 and TRBJ2-1, with 9 bases matching TRBD2. This CDR3 has 17 residues. V shed 0 bases, J shed 0 bases, and the junction held 4 bases outside the gene matches. Germline CDR1 and CDR2: SGHRS and YFSETQ. The CDR3 DNA reads as TGCGCCAGCAGCTTGGCCTCTAGCGGGGCCTCCTACAATGAGCAGTTCTTC. The encoded protein is CASSLASSGASYNEQFF.

The chain uses TRBV27 and TRBJ2-2, with 10 bases fitting TRBD2. J lost 4 bases, V lost 6 bases, and 2 bases had no gene match. CDR3 length: 14 residues. Germline V lookup: CDR1 MNHEY, CDR2 SMNVEV (reference sequence). The CDR3 DNA follows: TGTGCCAGCAGGTGGACTAGCGGCACCGGGGAGCTGTTTTTT. This encodes CASRWTSGTGELFF.

V and J are TRBV7-9 and TRBJ2-7, with D possibly being TRBD1 (6 bases). Germline V gene sequence: CDR1 SEHNR, CDR2 FQNEAQ (reference sequence). Deletions cut 5 bases from V and 0 bases from J, with 20 bases between. This CDR3 region has 17 residues. The CDR3 sequence: CASSDPPRQALSYEQYF. In nucleotides, the CDR3 is TGTGCCAGCAGCGATCCCCCCCGACAGGCCCTCTCCTACGAGCAGTACTTC.